This T cell receptor beta chain was documented in a study of response to subunit inactivated influenza vaccine. TCRdb reanalysed the RT-PCR reads using MiXCR and keeps one entry per CDR3 protein. The sample yields some 190,000 distinct CDR3 sequences, around 15% seen once. Germline V gene sequence: CDR1 SGHRS, CDR2 YFSETQ. The germline V and J ends were trimmed by 0 bases and 6 bases, with 7 bases remaining between them. The CDR3 runs 12 residues. In this sample, this clonotype turned up many times. This receptor was identified in a man in his forties or fifties who received an inactivated influenza vaccine. This chain uses TRBV5-1 with TRBJ2-7; D gene ambiguous. This specimen was CD8+ T cells sorted from PBMCs, taken roughly 5 days after vaccination. CDR3 nucleotide sequence: TGCGCCAGCAGCTTGGAAGGGTTCGAGCAGTACTTC. Translation: CASSLEGFEQYF.